Below, 4 T cell receptor beta chains from the same sample are listed, as sequenced in a study of T cells after yellow fever vaccination. TCRdb independently ran MiXCR on the 5' RACE reads; one entry per CDR3 protein. The top ten hold 15% of the sample, which has 350,000 to 450,000 distinct CDR3 sequences, about 6% seen once. The sequenced sample was PBMCs, obtained 5 days after the yellow fever booster vaccination. The source of these receptors is a man aged 25-45 years who received the YFV17D yellow fever vaccine.

This chain uses TRBV3-1 with TRBJ2-7; D remains unclear. The germline CDR1 and CDR2 sequences are LGHDT and YNNKEL (reference sequence). V was cut by 0 bases and J by 0 bases, with 12 bases left in between. The CDR3 contains 16 residues. The CDR3 sequence is CASSQDRNWPSYEQYF. Here the CDR3 DNA reads TGTGCCAGCAGCCAAGATCGTAATTGGCCCTCCTACGAGCAGTACTTC.

The chain combines TRBV13 with TRBJ2-7; the D is unclear. V was pared by 6 bases and J by 8 bases, with 14 bases between. This CDR3 has 12 residues. Germline V gene lookup returns CDR1 PRHDT and CDR2 FYEKMQ (reference sequence). CDR3 DNA sequence: TGTGCCAGCAGACTCTCTCTCGGCCAGCAGTACTTC. Residues: CASRLSLGQQYF.

In this sample, this clonotype turned up a few times. CDR3: CAVVRGPSYNEQFF. DNA for the CDR3: TGTGCCGTGGTCCGGGGACCCTCCTACAATGAGCAGTTCTTC. The chain combines TRBV6-2 or TRBV6-3 with TRBJ2-1; possibly TRBD1 or TRBD2 for D (5 bases each). V was pared by 11 bases and J by 0 bases, with 14 bases between. Germline CDR1 and CDR2: MNHEY and SVGEGT. The CDR3 totals 14 residues.

This clonotype showed up many times. This chain uses TRBV20-1 with TRBJ2-7; 12 bases fit TRBD2. The CDR3 covers 18 residues. Germline lookup yields CDR1 DFQATT and CDR2 SNEGSKA (reference sequence). Germline trimming cut 0 bases from V and 5 bases from J; bases unmatched to any gene: 14. CDR3 loop: CSARDLGLAGGRPHEQYF. The CDR3 bases are TGCAGTGCTAGAGATTTGGGGCTAGCGGGAGGGCGTCCCCACGAGCAGTACTTC.